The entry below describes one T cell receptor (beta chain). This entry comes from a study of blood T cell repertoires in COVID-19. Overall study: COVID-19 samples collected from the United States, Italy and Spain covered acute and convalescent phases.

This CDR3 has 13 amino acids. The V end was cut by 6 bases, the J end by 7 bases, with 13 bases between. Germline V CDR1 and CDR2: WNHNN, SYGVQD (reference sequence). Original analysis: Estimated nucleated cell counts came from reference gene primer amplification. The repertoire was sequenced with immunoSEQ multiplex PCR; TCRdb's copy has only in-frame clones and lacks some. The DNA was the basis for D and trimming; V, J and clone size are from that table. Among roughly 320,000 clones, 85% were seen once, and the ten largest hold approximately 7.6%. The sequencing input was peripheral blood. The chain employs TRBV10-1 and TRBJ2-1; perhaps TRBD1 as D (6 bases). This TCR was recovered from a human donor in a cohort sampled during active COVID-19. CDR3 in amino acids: CASSALRGNEQFF. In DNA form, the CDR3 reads TGCGCCAGCAGCGCCCTTAGGGGGAATGAGCAGTTCTTC.